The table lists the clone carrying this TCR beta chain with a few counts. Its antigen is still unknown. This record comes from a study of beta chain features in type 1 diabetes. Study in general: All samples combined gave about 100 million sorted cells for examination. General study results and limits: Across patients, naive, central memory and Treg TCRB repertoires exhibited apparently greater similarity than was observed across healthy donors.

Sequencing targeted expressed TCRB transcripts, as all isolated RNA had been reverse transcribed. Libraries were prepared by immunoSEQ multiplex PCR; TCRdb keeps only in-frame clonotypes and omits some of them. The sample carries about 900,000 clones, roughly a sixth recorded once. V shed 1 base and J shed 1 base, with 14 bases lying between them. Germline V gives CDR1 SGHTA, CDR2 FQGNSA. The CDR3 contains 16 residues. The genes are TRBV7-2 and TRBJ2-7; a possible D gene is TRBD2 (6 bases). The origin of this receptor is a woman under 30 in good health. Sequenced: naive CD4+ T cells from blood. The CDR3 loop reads CASSLVAGSGSYEQYF. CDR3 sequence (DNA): TGTGCCAGCAGCTTAGTTGCCGGGAGCGGGTCCTACGAGCAGTACTTC.